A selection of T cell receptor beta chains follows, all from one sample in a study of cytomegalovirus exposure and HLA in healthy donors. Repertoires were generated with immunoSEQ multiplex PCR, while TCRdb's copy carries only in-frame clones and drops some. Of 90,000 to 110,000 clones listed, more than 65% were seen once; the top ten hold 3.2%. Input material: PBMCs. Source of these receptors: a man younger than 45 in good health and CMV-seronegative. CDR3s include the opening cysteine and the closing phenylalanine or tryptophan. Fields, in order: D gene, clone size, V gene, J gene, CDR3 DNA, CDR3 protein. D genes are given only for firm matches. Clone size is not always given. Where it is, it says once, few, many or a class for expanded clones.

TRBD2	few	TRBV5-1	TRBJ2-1	TGCGCCAGCGGAGCGGGAGTGAGAGATGAGCAGTTCTTC	CASGAGVRDEQFF
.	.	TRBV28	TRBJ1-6	TGTGCCACCACAACTACCAGAGGCCATTATTCACCCCTCCACTTT	CATTTTRGHYSPLHF
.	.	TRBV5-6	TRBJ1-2	TGTGCCAGCAGCTTGGTGGGCAGGGCAAACTATGGCTACACCTTC	CASSLVGRANYGYTF
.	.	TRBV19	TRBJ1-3	TGTGCCAGTAGTATGGGACTTAGCTCTGGAAACACCATATATTTT	CASSMGLSSGNTIYF
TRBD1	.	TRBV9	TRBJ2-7	TGTGCCAGCAGTAGGGGGACAGGACCCCTCGAGCAGTACTTC	CASSRGTGPLEQYF
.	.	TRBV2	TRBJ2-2	TGTGCCAGCAGTGAGACAGACGGTAGGACCGGGGAGCTGTTTTTT	CASSETDGRTGELFF
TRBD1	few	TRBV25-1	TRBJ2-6	TGTGCCAGCAGTGGACGTCCCGGGACAGGGTTCGGGGCCAACGTCCTGACTTTC	CASSGRPGTGFGANVLTF
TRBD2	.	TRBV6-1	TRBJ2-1	TGTGCCAACGGACTAGCGGGAGTGTCCTACAATGAGCAGTTCTTC	CANGLAGVSYNEQFF
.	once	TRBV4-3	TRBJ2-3	TGCGCCAGCAGCCCTTATCCAGGTGATACGCAGTATTTT	CASSPYPGDTQYF
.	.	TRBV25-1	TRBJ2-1	TGTGCCAGCAGTGCTCTTTACAATGAGCAGTTCTTC	CASSALYNEQFF
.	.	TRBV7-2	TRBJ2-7	TGTGCCAGCAGCTTAGGAGGCGCGGACGGGAGACTATACTTC	CASSLGGADGRLYF
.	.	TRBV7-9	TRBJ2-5	TGTGCCAGCGGCCCAGGGGCGGGAGAGACCCAGTACTTC	CASGPGAGETQYF
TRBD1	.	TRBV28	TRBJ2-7	TGTGCCAGCAGTTTATATGGACAGGGGGCCTCCTACGAGCAGTACTTC	CASSLYGQGASYEQYF
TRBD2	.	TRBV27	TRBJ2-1	TGTGCCAGCAGGGCGATAAAGGGACTAGCGGGCAACAATGAGCAGTTCTTC	CASRAIKGLAGNNEQFF
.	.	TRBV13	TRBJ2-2	TGTGCCAGCAGTCGACAGCCCCCGAACACCGGGGAGCTGTTTTTT	CASSRQPPNTGELFF
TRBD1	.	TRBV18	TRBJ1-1	TGTGCCAGCTCACCAAGTGACAGGGGGGGGACTGAAGCTTTCTTT	CASSPSDRGGTEAFF
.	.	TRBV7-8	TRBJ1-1	TGTGCCAGCAGCTCTCTCGACAGATTGGTAAACACTGAAGCTTTCTTT	CASSSLDRLVNTEAFF
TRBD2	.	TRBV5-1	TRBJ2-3	TGCGCCAGCAGCTTGACTAGCGGGAGTGCAGATACGCAGTATTTT	CASSLTSGSADTQYF
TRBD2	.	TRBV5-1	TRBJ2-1	TGCGCCAGCAGCTTGTTAAGCGGGAGATCCTACAATGAGCAGTTCTTC	CASSLLSGRSYNEQFF
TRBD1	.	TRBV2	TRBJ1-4	TGTGCCAGCAGTTACGACAGGGACGAAATTTTT	CASSYDRDEIF
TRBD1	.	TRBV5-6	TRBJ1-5	TGTGCCAGCAGCTTCGGGACAGGGGCTTACAATCAGCCCCAGCATTTT	CASSFGTGAYNQPQHF
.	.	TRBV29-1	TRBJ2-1	TGCAGCGTTGCCAAGAGCTCCTACAATGAGCAGTTCTTC	CSVAKSSYNEQFF
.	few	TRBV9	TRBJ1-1	TGTGCCAGCAGCGTAGCCGGGAACACTGAAGCTTTCTTT	CASSVAGNTEAFF
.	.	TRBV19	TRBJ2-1	TGTGCCAGTAGCCCCCTGTCCGGGAGAAGGGACTACAATGAGCAGTTCTTC	CASSPLSGRRDYNEQFF
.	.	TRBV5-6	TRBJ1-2	TGTGCCAGCAGCCTAGGGGGGGAGCCGCTCGTGACCTTC	CASSLGGEPLVTF
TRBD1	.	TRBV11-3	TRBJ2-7	TGTGCCAGCAGCCTACGGACAGGCCCTGTCTACGAGCAGTACTTC	CASSLRTGPVYEQYF
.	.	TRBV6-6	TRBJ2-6	TGTGCCAGCAGTTATAGGGGGTCTGGGGCCAACGTCCTGACTTTC	CASSYRGSGANVLTF
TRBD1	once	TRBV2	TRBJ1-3	TGTGCCAGCAGTCAGGACAGGGAATCTGGAAACACCATATATTTT	CASSQDRESGNTIYF
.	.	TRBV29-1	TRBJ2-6	TGCAGCGTTGAAGGGGTCCAGGGCTCTGGGGCCAACGTCCTGACTTTC	CSVEGVQGSGANVLTF
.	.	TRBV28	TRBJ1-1	TGTGCCAGCAGCCTTCGACAGAGTGAAGCTTTCTTT	CASSLRQSEAFF
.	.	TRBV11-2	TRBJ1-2	TGTGCCAGCAGCTTTATCACAGGGTTTGGGGGCTACACCTTC	CASSFITGFGGYTF
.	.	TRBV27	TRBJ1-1	TGTGCCAGCAGTTCTAGCGGGACCCTCCGGAACACTGAAGCTTTCTTT	CASSSSGTLRNTEAFF
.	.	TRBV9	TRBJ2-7	TGTGCCAGCAGCACCTCCGGGGAGCCGATCTACGAGCAGTACTTC	CASSTSGEPIYEQYF
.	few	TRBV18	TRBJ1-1	TGTGCCAGCTCACCCCTGACCGGGACAGAAGCTTTCTTT	CASSPLTGTEAFF
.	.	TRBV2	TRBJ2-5	TGTGCCAGCAGCGCCTCGGAGGAGACCCAGTACTTC	CASSASEETQYF
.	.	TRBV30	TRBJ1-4	TGTGCCTGGAGTAACGCGTCACCAACTAATGAAAAACTGTTTTTT	CAWSNASPTNEKLFF
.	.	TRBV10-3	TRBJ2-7	TGTGCCATCAAAGGACAGACGGATTCCTACGAGCAGTACTTC	CAIKGQTDSYEQYF
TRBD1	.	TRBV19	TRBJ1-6	TGTGCCAGTAGCCAAAGACAGGGGAATAATAAACCCCTCCACTTT	CASSQRQGNNKPLHF
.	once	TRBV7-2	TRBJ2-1	TGTGCCAGCAGCCGGACCCCGGGGGCCTACAATGAGCAGTTCTTC	CASSRTPGAYNEQFF
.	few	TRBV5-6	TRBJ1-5	TGTGCCAGCAGCTTTGCAGGGAGGGAGAATCAGCCCCAGCATTTT	CASSFAGRENQPQHF
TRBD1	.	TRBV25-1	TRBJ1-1	TGTGCCAGCAGTGAACCCAGGGGGGCGAGGGGCACTGAAGCTTTCTTT	CASSEPRGARGTEAFF
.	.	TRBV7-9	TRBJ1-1	TGTGCCAGCAGCGAACGATCTACGGGGAACACTGAAGCTTTCTTT	CASSERSTGNTEAFF
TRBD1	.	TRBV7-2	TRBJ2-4	TGTGCCAGCAGCTTAACAGGGGGCTACGGAAACATTCAGTACTTC	CASSLTGGYGNIQYF
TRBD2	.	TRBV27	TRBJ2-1	TGTGCCAGCAGATTCGGCCGGGGGGAAAACTACTACAATGAGCAGTTCTTC	CASRFGRGENYYNEQFF
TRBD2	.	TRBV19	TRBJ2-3	TGTGCCAGTAGTTCTAGCGGGGTGTCAGATACGCAGTATTTT	CASSSSGVSDTQYF
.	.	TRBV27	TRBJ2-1	TGTGCCAGCAGTTTCTTGCAGGGAGGCAATGAGCAGTTCTTC	CASSFLQGGNEQFF
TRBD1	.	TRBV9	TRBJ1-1	TGTGCCAGCAGCGTTGACGCAGGGGGCGGCACTGAAGCTTTCTTT	CASSVDAGGGTEAFF
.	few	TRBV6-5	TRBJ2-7	TGTGCCAGCAGCTTAGCCCCCGGGTTCTACGAGCAGTACTTC	CASSLAPGFYEQYF